This T cell receptor beta chain appears in the sequencing data of a study of neurological immune-mediated disorders. Looked up from germline, CDR1 is MDHEN and CDR2 is SYDVKM. The CDR3 sequence is 16 residues long. V was trimmed by 3 bases and J by 0 bases, leaving 15 bases between them. 5'RACE employing 10-nucleotide random UMIs yielded the cDNA. MiXCR was run by TCRdb on the 5' RACE reads, yielding one entry per CDR3 protein. Of more than 30,000 distinct CDR3 sequences in the sample, about an eighth were seen once. The time point was: technical triplicate 2. Libraries from sorted cells each used roughly 1 million CD4+ or CD8+ T cells. This clonotype was seen many times.

This TCR derives from a female donor with HTLV-1-associated myelopathy (HAM/TSP). V usage is TRBV28 and J usage is TRBJ2-7; D not certain. The sequencing input was CD4+ T cells from blood. CDR3: CASSFFPESPSYEQYF. The CDR3 DNA sequence: TGTGCCAGCAGTTTTTTCCCGGAGAGTCCCTCCTACGAGCAGTACTTC.